The rows below give T cell receptor beta chains drawn from one sample of a study of blood T cells in healthy people across ages. TCRdb fed the 5' RACE reads into MiXCR, producing one record per CDR3 protein. The sample contains roughly 1,500,000 distinct CDR3 sequences, approximately 38% of which appear only once. The sequenced sample consisted of blood. All receptors come from a woman aged 18 to 35 in good health. Each CDR3 is given with its conserved first and last residue. The order of the fields is V gene, clone size, J gene, D gene, CDR3 DNA, CDR3 protein. A D gene is named only where the DNA matches it firmly. Clone size is stated in some rows and not others, as once, few, many or a class when expanded.

>TRBV10-3|few|TRBJ2-2|TRBD2
TGTGCCACCGGACTAGCGGGACCGAACACCGGGGAGCTGTTTTTT
CATGLAGPNTGELFF
>TRBV11-2|few|TRBJ2-6|.
TGTGCCAGCAGCTTAGATCAGTTAGCGACTAGGGCCAACGTCCTGACTTTC
CASSLDQLATRANVLTF
>TRBV4-1|.|TRBJ1-6|.
TGCGCCAGCAGCCAAGATCAGGGGTATAATTCACCCCTCCACTTT
CASSQDQGYNSPLHF
>TRBV20-1|.|TRBJ2-4|.
TGCAGTGCTACCCCCAGGGGCGGGAGAGTAACCAAAAACATTCAGTACTTC
CSATPRGGRVTKNIQYF
>TRBV9|.|TRBJ2-2|TRBD2
TGTGCCAGCAGCGGGGGGACTAGCGGGCGCGGGGAGCTGTTTTTT
CASSGGTSGRGELFF
>TRBV5-5|once|TRBJ2-4|TRBD1
TGTGCCAGCAGCTTGGATGGGACAGGGTTGCGAGAGCAGTACTTC
CASSLDGTGLREQYF
>TRBV7-3|few|TRBJ1-1|TRBD1
TGTGCCAGCAGCCGTTATTCAGGGGGCACTGAAGCTTTCTTT
CASSRYSGGTEAFF
>TRBV12-3/TRBV12-4|.|TRBJ2-7|.
TGTGCCAGCAGTTTGGCAGGGAATCCGGTCGAGCAGTACTTC
CASSLAGNPVEQYF
>TRBV10-2|.|TRBJ1-5|.
TGCGCCAGTTCTACTGTAGTAGGGGTTCAGCCCCAGCATTTT
CASSTVVGVQPQHF
>TRBV9|once|TRBJ2-7|.
TGTGCCAGCAGCGCAGGAGGAGAAGGGGGAATTTTCTACGAGCAGTACTTC
CASSAGGEGGIFYEQYF
>TRBV29-1|few|TRBJ1-2|.
TGCAGCGTTGAAGAACCCGGGGGAGGCTACACCTTC
CSVEEPGGGYTF
>TRBV3-1|once|TRBJ1-1|.
TGTGCCAGCAGCCAAAATGGGGGGGTCCCAATCGTGGCTTTCTTT
CASSQNGGVPIVAFF
>TRBV20-1|.|TRBJ2-5|.
TGCAGTGCTAGGTCGGGGTCCGGTGAGACCCAGTACTTC
CSARSGSGETQYF
>TRBV4-1|few|TRBJ2-1|TRBD2
TGCGCCAGCAGCCAGGCCGGGACTAGCTGGAATGAGCAGTTCTTC
CASSQAGTSWNEQFF
>TRBV28|.|TRBJ2-5|.
TGTGCCAGCAGCCTTACTCCAATCGGGCAAGAGACCCAGTACTTC
CASSLTPIGQETQYF
>TRBV28|.|TRBJ1-1|.
TGTGCCAGCAGTTACCCAGGGCTGAACACTGAAGCTTTCTTT
CASSYPGLNTEAFF
>TRBV3-1|.|TRBJ2-1|.
TGTGCCAGCAGCCATCAGGACCCTTACAATGAGCAGTTCTTC
CASSHQDPYNEQFF
>TRBV28|.|TRBJ2-2|.
TGTGCCACTCCGGGTTACACCGGGGAGCTGTTTTTT
CATPGYTGELFF
>TRBV27|.|TRBJ2-1|.
TGTGCCAGCAGTTTCGACGCCGGTCGGGCATCTGAGCAGTTCTTC
CASSFDAGRASEQFF
>TRBV29-1|.|TRBJ1-2|TRBD1
TGCAGCGTTGGTACTGGTGGCAGGGGGTCCTATGGCTACACCTTC
CSVGTGGRGSYGYTF
>TRBV7-9|few|TRBJ1-5|TRBD1
TGTGCCAGCAGCTTAGAGGGGGCAAACTTTAATAGCAATCAGCCCCAGCATTTT
CASSLEGANFNSNQPQHF
>TRBV12-3/TRBV12-4|few|TRBJ2-5|.
TGTGCCAGTACAGCAGGTGTAGGTGCAGAGACCCAGTACTTC
CASTAGVGAETQYF
>TRBV30|.|TRBJ2-5|TRBD2
TGTGCCTCCCACACGGGACTAGCGGGGCACCAAGAGACCCAGTACTTC
CASHTGLAGHQETQYF
>TRBV29-1|many|TRBJ2-7|.
TGCAGCGTTGGAGGGGACCTCTCCTACGAGCAGTACTTC
CSVGGDLSYEQYF
>TRBV12-3/TRBV12-4|few|TRBJ2-1|TRBD2
TGTGCCAGCAGTCGCCCGACTAGCGGGGTGTACAATGAGCAGTTCTTC
CASSRPTSGVYNEQFF
>TRBV20-1|few|TRBJ1-2|.
TGCAGTGCTATCAGGGTAGACGCTGGCTACACCTTC
CSAIRVDAGYTF
>TRBV28|.|TRBJ1-1|TRBD1
TGTGCCAGCAGTCCCCGGGACAGGGGAGTCACTGAAGCTTTCTTT
CASSPRDRGVTEAFF
>TRBV3-1|.|TRBJ2-6|.
TGTGCCAGCAGCCAATGGACTGTCTCTGGGGCCAACGTCCTGACTTTC
CASSQWTVSGANVLTF
>TRBV25-1|.|TRBJ1-2|TRBD1
TGTGCCAGCAGTGAAGTGTTCGGACAGGGGCCCTATGGCTACACCTTC
CASSEVFGQGPYGYTF
>TRBV6-5|.|TRBJ2-7|.
TGTGCCAGCAGTTACTGGGACGGTTCCTACGAGCAGTACTTC
CASSYWDGSYEQYF
>TRBV2|.|TRBJ2-3|TRBD1
TGTGCCAGCAGTGAAGGACAGGGGTGGGATACGCCGTATTTT
CASSEGQGWDTPYF
>TRBV4-1|few|TRBJ1-3|TRBD1
TGCGCCAGCAGCCACCCCGGGACAGGGGTCCTCCAGAGCTCTGGAAACACCATATATTTT
CASSHPGTGVLQSSGNTIYF
>TRBV6-5|few|TRBJ1-2|.
TGTGCCAGCAGTTACTTACAGGGTTATGGCTACACCTTC
CASSYLQGYGYTF
>TRBV6-4|.|TRBJ2-2|TRBD1
TGTGCCAGCAGGGGGACAGGGACAACCGGGGAGCTGTTTTTT
CASRGTGTTGELFF
>TRBV28|few|TRBJ2-1|TRBD2
TGTGCCAGCAGAGTTTCCGGACGGACTAGCGGCAATGAGCAGTTCTTC
CASRVSGRTSGNEQFF
>TRBV6-5|few|TRBJ2-1|.
TGTGCCAGCAGTGCTAGAAGCGAGCGGGTCGATGAGCAGTTCTTC
CASSARSERVDEQFF
>TRBV20-1|few|TRBJ1-1|.
TGCAAAGGGAGTCGGGGATGGGACACTGAAGCTTTCTTT
CKGSRGWDTEAFF
>TRBV7-9|.|TRBJ2-7|.
TGTGCCAGCAGCTCGGAAAGCTCGGGCGAGCAGTACTTC
CASSSESSGEQYF
>TRBV10-3|few|TRBJ2-1|TRBD1
TGTGCCATCGGGACAGGGTACACCTACAATGAGCAGTTCTTC
CAIGTGYTYNEQFF
>TRBV12-3/TRBV12-4|many|TRBJ1-2|TRBD1
TGTGCCAGCAGCCCCGGACAGGGAAGGTATGGCTACACCTTC
CASSPGQGRYGYTF
>TRBV20-1|.|TRBJ2-7|TRBD2
TGCAGTGCCCTCGGACTAGCGGGTCCCTACGAGCAGTACTTC
CSALGLAGPYEQYF
>TRBV5-4|.|TRBJ2-7|TRBD2
TGTGCCAGCAGCAGCAGAGGTCGGGGGGGCCACGAGCAGTACTTC
CASSSRGRGGHEQYF
>TRBV20-1|.|TRBJ1-1|.
TGCAGTGCTAGCGGACACGAGAACACTGAAGCTTTCTTT
CSASGHENTEAFF
>TRBV7-3|.|TRBJ1-1|.
TGTGCCAGCAGCCCCGACAGCGATATCACTGAAGCTTTCTTT
CASSPDSDITEAFF
>TRBV3-1|.|TRBJ2-7|TRBD2
TGTGCCAGCAGCCCCCGGCTAGCGGTATCCTCGGGGGAGCAGTACTTC
CASSPRLAVSSGEQYF
>TRBV30|.|TRBJ2-1|TRBD2
TGTGCCTGGAGCTGGGGAGGGCCGGAAAATGAGCAGTTCTTC
CAWSWGGPENEQFF
>TRBV5-1|few|TRBJ1-1|.
TGCGCCAGCAGCTTGCCGGATGGTGGCACTGAAGCTTTCTTT
CASSLPDGGTEAFF
>TRBV20-1|.|TRBJ1-6|.
TGCAGTCCTAGAGAGGGGGGAGATTCACCCCTCCACTTT
CSPREGGDSPLHF
>TRBV6-2/TRBV6-3|few|TRBJ2-5|TRBD1
TGTGCCAGCAGCTTTGCCGAGCAGGGGGAACGCGGGCAGTACTTC
CASSFAEQGERGQYF